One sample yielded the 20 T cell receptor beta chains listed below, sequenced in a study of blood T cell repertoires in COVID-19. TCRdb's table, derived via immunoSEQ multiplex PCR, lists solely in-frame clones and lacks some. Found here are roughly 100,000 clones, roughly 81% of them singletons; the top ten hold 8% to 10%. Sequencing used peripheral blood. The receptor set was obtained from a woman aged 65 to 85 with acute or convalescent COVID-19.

The CDR3: CASSLDSGDQPQHF. The CDR3 DNA reads TGCGCCAGCAGCTTGGACAGCGGGGATCAGCCCCAGCATTTT. V and J are TRBV5-1 and TRBJ1-5, with D unclear. Germline V gives CDR1 SGHRS, CDR2 YFSETQ. This CDR3 contains 14 residues. V lost 0 bases and J 5 bases, leaving 9 bases between the germline ends.

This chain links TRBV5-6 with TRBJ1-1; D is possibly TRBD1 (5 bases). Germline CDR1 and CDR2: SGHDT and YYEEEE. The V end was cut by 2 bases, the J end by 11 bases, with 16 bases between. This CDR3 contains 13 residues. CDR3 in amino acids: CASSFGQGGMAFF. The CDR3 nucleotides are TGTGCCAGCAGCTTCGGCCAGGGTGGAATGGCTTTCTTT.

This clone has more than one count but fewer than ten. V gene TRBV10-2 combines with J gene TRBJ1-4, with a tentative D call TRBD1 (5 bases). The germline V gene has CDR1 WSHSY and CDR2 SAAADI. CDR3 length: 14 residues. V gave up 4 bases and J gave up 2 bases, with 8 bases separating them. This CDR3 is CASSVAGTNEKLFF. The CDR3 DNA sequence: TGCGCCAGCAGTGTGGCAGGGACTAATGAAAAACTGTTTTTT.

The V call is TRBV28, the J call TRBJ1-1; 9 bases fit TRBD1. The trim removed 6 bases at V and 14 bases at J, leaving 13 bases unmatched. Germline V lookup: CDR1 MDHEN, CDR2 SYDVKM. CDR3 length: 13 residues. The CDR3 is CASSLLSRDRVFF. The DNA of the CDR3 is TGTGCCAGCAGCCTCCTCTCCCGGGACAGGGTGTTCTTT.

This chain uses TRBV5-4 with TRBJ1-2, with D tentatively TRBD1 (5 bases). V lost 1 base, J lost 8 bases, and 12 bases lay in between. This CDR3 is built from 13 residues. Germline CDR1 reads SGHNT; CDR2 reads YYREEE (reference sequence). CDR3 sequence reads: CASSLRGGEGYTF. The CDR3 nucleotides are TGTGCCAGCAGCTTGCGGGGAGGGGAAGGCTACACCTTC.

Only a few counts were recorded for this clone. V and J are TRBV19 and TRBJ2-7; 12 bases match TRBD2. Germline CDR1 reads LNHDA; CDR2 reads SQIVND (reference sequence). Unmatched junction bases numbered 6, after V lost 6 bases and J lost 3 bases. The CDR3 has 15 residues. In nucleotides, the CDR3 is TGTGCCAGTAGGGAGACTAGCGGGAGTATCTACGAGCAGTACTTC. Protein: CASRETSGSIYEQYF.

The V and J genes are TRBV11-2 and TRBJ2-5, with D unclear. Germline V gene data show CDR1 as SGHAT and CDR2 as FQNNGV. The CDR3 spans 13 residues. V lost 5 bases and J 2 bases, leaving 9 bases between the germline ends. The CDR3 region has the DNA TGTGCCAGCAGCCCACTAAGGCAAGAGACCCAGTACTTC. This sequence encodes CASSPLRQETQYF.

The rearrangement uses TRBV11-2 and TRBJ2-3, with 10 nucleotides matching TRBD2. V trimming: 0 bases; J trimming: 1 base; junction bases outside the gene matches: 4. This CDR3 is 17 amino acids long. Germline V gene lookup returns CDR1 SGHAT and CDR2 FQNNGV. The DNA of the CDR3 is TGTGCCAGCAGCTTAGAACTAGCGGGGACTCGCACAGATACGCAGTATTTT. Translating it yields CASSLELAGTRTDTQYF.

CDR3 coding DNA: TGTGCCAGCTCACCCACGACAGGGGCCGGCTATGGCTACACCTTC. It is translated as CASSPTTGAGYGYTF. The gene calls are TRBV18 and TRBJ1-2; the match to TRBD1 covers 8 bases. V gave up 3 bases and J gave up 4 bases; unmatched junction bases: 7. The CDR3 is 15 amino acids. CDR1 is KGHSH and CDR2 is LQKENI in the germline V gene.

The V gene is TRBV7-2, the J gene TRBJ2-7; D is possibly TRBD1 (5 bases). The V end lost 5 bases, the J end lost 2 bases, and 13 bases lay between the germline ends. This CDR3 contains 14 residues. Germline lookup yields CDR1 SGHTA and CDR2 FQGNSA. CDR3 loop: CASSPRGQTYEQYF. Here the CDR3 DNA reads TGTGCCAGCAGCCCAAGGGGCCAGACCTACGAGCAGTACTTC.

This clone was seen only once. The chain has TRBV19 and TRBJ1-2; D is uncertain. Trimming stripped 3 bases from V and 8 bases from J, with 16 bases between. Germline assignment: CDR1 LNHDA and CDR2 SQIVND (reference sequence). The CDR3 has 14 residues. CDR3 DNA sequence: TGTGCCAGTAGTATCAGCCAGGCAATCGGAGGCTACACCTTC. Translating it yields CASSISQAIGGYTF.

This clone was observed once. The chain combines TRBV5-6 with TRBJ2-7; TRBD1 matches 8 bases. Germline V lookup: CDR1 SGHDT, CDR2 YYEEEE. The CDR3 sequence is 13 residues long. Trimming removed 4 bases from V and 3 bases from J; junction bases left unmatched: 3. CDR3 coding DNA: TGTGCCAGCAGCCGGGACAGGAGCTACGAGCAGTACTTC. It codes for CASSRDRSYEQYF.

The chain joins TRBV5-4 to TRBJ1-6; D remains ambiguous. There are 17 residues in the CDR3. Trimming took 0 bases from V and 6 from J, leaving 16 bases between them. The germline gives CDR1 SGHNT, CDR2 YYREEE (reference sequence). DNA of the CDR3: TGTGCCAGCAGCTTGGACTCCTTTGGAGCTAGTAATTCACCCCTCCACTTT. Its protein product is CASSLDSFGASNSPLHF. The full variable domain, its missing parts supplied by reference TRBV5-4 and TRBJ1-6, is ETGVTQSPTHLIKTRGQQVTLRCSSQSGHNTVSWYQQALGQGPQFIFQYYREEENGRGNFPPRFSGLQFPNYSSELNVNALELDDSALYLCASSLDSFGASNSPLHFGNGTRLTVT.

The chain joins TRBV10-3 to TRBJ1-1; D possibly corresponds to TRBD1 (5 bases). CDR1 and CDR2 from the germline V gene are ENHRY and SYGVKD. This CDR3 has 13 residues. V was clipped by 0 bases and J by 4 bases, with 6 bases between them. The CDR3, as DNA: TGTGCCATCAGTGAGTCGGGGGGCACTGAAGCTTTCTTT. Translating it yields CAISESGGTEAFF.

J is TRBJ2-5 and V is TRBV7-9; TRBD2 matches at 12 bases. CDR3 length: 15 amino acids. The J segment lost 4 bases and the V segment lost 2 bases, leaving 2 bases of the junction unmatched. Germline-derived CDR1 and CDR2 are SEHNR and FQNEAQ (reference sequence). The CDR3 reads CASSLLAGGAETQYF. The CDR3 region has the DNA TGTGCCAGCAGCTTACTAGCGGGAGGGGCAGAGACCCAGTACTTC.

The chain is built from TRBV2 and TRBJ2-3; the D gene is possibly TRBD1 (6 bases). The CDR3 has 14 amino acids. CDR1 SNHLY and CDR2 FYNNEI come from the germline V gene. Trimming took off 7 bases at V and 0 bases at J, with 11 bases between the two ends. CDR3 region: CASKGTTSTDTQYF. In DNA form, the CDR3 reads TGTGCCAGCAAAGGGACAACTAGCACAGATACGCAGTATTTT.

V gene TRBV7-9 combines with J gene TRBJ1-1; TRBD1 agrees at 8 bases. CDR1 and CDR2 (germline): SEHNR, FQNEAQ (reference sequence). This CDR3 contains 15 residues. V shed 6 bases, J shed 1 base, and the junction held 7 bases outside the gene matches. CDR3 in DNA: TGTGCCAGCAGTTCCGGGGACAGGAGGAACACTGAAGCTTTCTTT. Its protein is CASSSGDRRNTEAFF.

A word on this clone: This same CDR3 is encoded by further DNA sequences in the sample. This CDR3 is CASSSGQGYEQYF. The CDR3 region has the DNA TGTGCCAGCAGTTCCGGACAGGGGTACGAGCAGTACTTC. The chain joins TRBV27 to TRBJ2-7; 9 nucleotides align to TRBD1. The CDR3 loop spans 13 amino acids. In germline, CDR1 is MNHEY, CDR2 SMNVEV (reference sequence). J lost 4 bases, V lost 4 bases, and 2 bases had no gene match.

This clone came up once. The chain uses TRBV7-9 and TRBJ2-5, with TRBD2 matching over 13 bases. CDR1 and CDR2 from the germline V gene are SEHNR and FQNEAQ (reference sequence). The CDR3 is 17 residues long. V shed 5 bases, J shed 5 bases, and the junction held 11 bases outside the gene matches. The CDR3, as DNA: TGTGCCAGCAGCACCAGAAAAGGACTAGCGGGAGAGGAGACCCAGTACTTC. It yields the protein CASSTRKGLAGEETQYF.

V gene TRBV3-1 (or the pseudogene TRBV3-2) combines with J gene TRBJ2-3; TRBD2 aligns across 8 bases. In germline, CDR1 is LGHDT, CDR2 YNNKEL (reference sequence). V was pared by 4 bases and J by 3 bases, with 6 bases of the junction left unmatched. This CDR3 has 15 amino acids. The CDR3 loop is CASSPQRERTDTQYF. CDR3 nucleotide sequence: TGTGCCAGCAGCCCTCAGCGGGAGCGGACAGATACGCAGTATTTT.